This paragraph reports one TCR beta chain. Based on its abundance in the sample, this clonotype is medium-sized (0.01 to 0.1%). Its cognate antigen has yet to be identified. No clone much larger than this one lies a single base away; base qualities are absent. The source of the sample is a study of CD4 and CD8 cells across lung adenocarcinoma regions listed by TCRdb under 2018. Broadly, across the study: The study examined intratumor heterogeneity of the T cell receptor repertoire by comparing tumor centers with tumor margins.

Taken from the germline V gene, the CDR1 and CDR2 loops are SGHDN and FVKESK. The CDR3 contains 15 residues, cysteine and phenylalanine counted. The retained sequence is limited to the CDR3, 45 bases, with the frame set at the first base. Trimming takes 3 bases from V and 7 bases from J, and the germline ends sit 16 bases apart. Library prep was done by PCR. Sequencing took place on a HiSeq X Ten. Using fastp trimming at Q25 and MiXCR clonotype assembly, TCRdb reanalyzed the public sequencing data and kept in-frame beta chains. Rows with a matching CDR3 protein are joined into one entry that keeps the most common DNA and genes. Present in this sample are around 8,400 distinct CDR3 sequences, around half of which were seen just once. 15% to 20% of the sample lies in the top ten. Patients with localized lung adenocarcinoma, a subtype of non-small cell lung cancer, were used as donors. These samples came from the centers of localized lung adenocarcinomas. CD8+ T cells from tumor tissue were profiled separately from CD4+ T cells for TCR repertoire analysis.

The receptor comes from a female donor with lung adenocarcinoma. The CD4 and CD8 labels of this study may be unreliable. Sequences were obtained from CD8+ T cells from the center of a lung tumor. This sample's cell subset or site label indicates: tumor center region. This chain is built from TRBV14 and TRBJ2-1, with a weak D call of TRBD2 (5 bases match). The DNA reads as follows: TGTGCCAGCAGCCAGAGGCGGGCTCGGGAAAATGAGCAGTTCTTC. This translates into CASSQRRARENEQFF. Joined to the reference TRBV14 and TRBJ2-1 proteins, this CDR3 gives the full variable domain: EAGVTQFPSHSVIEKGQTVTLRCDPISGHDNLYWYRRVMGKEIKFLLHFVKESKQDESGMPNNRFLAERTGGTYSTLKVQPAELEDSGVYFCASSQRRARENEQFFGPGTRLTVL.